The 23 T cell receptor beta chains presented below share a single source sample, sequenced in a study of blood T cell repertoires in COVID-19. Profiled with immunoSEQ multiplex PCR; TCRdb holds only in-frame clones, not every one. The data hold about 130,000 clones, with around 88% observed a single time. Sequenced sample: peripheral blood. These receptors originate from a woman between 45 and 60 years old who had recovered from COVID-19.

This chain's CDR3 is CASSQDRRGFYGYTF. CDR3 DNA: TGTGCCAGCAGCCAAGATCGGCGGGGGTTCTATGGCTACACCTTC. The chain joins TRBV4-2 to TRBJ1-2; TRBD1 is a possible D gene (5 bases). Germline V gene data show CDR1 as LGHNA and CDR2 as YNFKEQ. CDR3 length: 15 amino acids. Trimming stripped 0 bases from V and 4 bases from J, with 12 bases between.

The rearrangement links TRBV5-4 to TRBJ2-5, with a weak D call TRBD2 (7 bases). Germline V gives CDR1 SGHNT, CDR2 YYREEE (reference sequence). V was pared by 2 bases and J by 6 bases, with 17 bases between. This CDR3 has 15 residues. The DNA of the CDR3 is TGTGCCAGCAGCTTAGCCGGCGGGGGCTTAAAGACCCAGTACTTC. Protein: CASSLAGGGLKTQYF.

CDR3 sequence (DNA): TGTGCCAGCACCACAAACACCGGGGAGCTGTTTTTT. Translating it yields CASTTNTGELFF. The V gene is TRBV2, the J gene TRBJ2-2; D remains unclear. CDR1 is SNHLY, CDR2 FYNNEI, per germline. Trimming shortened V by 7 bases and J by 2 bases, and 5 bases separated the two germline ends. CDR3 length: 12 amino acids.

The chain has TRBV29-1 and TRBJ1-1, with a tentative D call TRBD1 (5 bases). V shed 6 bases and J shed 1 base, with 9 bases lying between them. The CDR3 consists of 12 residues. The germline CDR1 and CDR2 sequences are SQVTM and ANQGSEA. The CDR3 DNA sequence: TGCAGCGTGAAAAGGGGGAACACTGAAGCTTTCTTT. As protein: CSVKRGNTEAFF.

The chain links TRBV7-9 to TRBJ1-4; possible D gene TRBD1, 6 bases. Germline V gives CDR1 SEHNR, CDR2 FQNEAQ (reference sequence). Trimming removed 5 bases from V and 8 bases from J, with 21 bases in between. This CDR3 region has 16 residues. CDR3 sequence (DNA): TGTGCCAGCAGCCCTGAGCCCAGGGGTTCAGGGGAAAAACTGTTTTTT. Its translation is CASSPEPRGSGEKLFF.

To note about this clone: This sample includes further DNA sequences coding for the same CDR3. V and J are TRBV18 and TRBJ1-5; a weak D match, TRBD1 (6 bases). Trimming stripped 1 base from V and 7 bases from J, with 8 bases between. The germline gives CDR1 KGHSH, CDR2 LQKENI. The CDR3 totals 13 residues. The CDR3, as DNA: TGTGCCAGCTCACCACAGGGGGACCAGCCCCAGCATTTT. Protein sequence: CASSPQGDQPQHF.

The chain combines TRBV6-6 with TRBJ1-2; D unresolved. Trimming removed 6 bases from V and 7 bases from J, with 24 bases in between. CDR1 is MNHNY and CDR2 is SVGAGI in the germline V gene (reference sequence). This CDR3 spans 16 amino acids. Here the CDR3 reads CASSMGPLQVLIGYTF. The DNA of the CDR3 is TGTGCCAGCAGCATGGGTCCGCTGCAGGTACTCATTGGCTACACCTTC.

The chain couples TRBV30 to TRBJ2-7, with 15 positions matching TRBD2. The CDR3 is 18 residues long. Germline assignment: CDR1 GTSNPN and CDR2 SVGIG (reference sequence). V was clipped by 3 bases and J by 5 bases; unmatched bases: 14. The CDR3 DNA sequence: TGTGCCTGGAGGAGAGGGGGACTAGCGGGAGGAAATTACCACGAGCAGTACTTC. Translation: CAWRRGGLAGGNYHEQYF.

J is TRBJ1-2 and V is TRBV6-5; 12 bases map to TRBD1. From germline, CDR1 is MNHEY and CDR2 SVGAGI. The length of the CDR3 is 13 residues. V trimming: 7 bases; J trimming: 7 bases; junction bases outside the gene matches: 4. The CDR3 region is CASKGTGGSGYTF. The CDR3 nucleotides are TGTGCCAGCAAAGGGACAGGGGGCTCTGGCTACACCTTC.

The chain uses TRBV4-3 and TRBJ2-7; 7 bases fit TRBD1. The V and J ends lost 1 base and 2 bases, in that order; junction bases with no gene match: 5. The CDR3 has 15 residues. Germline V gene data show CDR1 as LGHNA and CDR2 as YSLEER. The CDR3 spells CASSQVGTATYEQYF. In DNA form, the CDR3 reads TGCGCCAGCAGCCAAGTAGGGACAGCAACCTACGAGCAGTACTTC.

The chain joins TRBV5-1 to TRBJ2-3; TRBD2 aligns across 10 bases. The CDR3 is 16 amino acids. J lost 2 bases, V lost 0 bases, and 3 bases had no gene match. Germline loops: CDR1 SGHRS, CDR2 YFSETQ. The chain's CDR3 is CASSLGTSGLTDTQYF. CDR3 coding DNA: TGCGCCAGCAGCTTGGGGACTAGCGGACTCACAGATACGCAGTATTTT.

CDR3 nucleotide sequence: TGCAGTGCTTTCCTGCGTAATGAGCAGTTCTTC. It yields the protein CSAFLRNEQFF. The rearrangement joins TRBV20-1 to TRBJ2-1; D not certain. The V gene lost 5 bases and the J gene lost 7 bases, with 9 bases spanning the gap. There are 11 residues in the CDR3. Germline V lookup: CDR1 DFQATT, CDR2 SNEGSKA (reference sequence).

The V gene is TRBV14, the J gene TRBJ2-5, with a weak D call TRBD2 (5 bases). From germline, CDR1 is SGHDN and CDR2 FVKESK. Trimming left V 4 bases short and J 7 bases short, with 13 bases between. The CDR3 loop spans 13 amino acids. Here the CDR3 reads CASSPPEGRTQYF. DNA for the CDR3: TGTGCCAGCAGCCCCCCCGAGGGCAGGACCCAGTACTTC.

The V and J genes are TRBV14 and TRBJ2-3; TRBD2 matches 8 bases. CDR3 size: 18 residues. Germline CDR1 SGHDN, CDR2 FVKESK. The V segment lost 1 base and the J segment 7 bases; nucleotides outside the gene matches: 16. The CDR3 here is CASSQVPSGYSGGNTQYF. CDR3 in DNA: TGTGCCAGCAGCCAAGTCCCTAGCGGTTACAGCGGGGGTAATACGCAGTATTTT.

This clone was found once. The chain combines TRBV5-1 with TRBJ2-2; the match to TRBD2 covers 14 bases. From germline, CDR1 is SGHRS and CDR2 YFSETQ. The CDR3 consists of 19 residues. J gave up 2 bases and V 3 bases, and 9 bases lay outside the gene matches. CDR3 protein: CASSSLPGLAGANTGELFF. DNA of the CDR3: TGCGCCAGCAGCTCGCTTCCGGGACTAGCGGGAGCCAACACCGGGGAGCTGTTTTTT.

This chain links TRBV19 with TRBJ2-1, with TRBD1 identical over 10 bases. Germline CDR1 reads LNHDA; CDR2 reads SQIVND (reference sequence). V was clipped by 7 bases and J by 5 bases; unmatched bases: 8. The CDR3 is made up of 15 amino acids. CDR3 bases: TGTGCCAGTACCAAGGGGACAGGGGCTCACAATGAGCAGTTCTTC. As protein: CASTKGTGAHNEQFF.

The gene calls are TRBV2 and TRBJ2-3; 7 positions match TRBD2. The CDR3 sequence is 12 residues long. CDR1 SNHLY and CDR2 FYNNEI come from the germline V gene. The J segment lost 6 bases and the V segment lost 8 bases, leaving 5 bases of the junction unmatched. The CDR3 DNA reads TGTGCCAGCGGGAGGGGCTGGGATACGCAGTATTTT. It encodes CASGRGWDTQYF.

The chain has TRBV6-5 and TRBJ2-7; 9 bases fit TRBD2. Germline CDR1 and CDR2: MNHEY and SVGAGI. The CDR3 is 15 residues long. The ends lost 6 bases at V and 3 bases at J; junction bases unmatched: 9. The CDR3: CASRPIAGVLYEQYF. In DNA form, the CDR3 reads TGTGCCAGCAGGCCCATAGCGGGAGTTCTCTACGAGCAGTACTTC.

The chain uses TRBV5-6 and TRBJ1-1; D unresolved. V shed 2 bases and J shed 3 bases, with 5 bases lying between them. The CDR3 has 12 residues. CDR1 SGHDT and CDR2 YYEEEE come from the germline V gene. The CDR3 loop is CASSLSDTEAFF. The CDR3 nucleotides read TGTGCCAGCAGCTTATCGGACACTGAAGCTTTCTTT.

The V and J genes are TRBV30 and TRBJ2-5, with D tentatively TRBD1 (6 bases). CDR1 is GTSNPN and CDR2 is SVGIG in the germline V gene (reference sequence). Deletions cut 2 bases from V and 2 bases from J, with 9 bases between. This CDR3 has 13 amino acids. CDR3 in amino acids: CAWSTGQQETQYF. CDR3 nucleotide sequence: TGTGCCTGGAGTACCGGACAGCAAGAGACCCAGTACTTC.

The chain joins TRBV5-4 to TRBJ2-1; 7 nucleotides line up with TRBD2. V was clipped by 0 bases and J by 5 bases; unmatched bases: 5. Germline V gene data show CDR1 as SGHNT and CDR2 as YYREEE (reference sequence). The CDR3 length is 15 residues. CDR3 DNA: TGTGCCAGCAGCTTGGTAGGACTAGACGACAATGAGCAGTTCTTC. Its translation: CASSLVGLDDNEQFF.

The CDR3 bases are TGTGCCAGCAGCTCCCTAACAGGGGAGAGGGGGTATGGCTACACCTTC. Translating it yields CASSSLTGERGYGYTF. V is TRBV7-8 and J is TRBJ1-2; the match to TRBD1 covers 7 bases. This CDR3 spans 16 amino acids. Germline V lookup: CDR1 SGHVS, CDR2 FQNEAQ. J gave up 5 bases and V 4 bases, and 13 bases lay outside the gene matches.

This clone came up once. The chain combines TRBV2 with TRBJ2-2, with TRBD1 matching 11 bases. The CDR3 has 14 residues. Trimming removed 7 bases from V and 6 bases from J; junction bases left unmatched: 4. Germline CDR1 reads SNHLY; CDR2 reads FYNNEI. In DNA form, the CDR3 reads TGTGCCAGCAATCCGGGACAGGGGGCCGGGGAGCTGTTTTTT. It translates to CASNPGQGAGELFF.